Sequencing of this TCR beta chain was carried out in a study of blood T cell repertoires in COVID-19. Across the whole study: Sites across the United States, Italy and Spain contributed samples from acute and convalescent COVID-19. PBMCs, B-cell-depleted T cells, or T cells provided the cDNA or gDNA that made up the material.

Trimming shortened V by 4 bases and J by 7 bases, and 13 bases separated the two germline ends. Germline V gives CDR1 LGHDT, CDR2 YNNKEL (reference sequence). The CDR3 has 13 residues. Per the original data handling: Quantification of nucleated cells was approximated via reference gene primer amplification. The repertoire was sequenced with immunoSEQ multiplex PCR; TCRdb's copy has only in-frame clones and lacks some. D and trimming come from the DNA, and the V and J calls and clone size come from that table. Of about 21,000 clones listed, 84% were seen once; the top ten hold 3.2%. V and J are TRBV3-1 (or the pseudogene TRBV3-2) and TRBJ1-1; a possible D gene is TRBD1 (6 bases). The specimen was peripheral blood. The receptor's source is a man aged 40-49 years with acute or convalescent COVID-19. This CDR3 reads CASSLGQWGEAFF. CDR3 DNA sequence: TGTGCCAGCAGCCTTGGACAGTGGGGTGAAGCTTTCTTT.